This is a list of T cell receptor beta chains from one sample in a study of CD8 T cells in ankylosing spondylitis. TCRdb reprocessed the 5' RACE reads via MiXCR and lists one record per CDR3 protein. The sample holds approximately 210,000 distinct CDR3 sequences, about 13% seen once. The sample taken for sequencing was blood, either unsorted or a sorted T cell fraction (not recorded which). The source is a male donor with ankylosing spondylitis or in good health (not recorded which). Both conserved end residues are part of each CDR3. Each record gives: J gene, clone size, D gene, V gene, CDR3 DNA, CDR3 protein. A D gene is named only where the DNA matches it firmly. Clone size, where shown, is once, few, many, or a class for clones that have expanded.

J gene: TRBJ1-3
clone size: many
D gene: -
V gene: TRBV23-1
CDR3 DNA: TGCGCCAGCAGTCAACCGGGACACCGAGAACTGGGGGACACCATATATTTT
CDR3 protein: CASSQPGHRELGDTIYF

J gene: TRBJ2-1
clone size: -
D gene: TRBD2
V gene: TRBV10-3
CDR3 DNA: TGTGCCATCAGTAGGGACTACCCTATCGGTGAGCAGTTCTTC
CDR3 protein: CAISRDYPIGEQFF

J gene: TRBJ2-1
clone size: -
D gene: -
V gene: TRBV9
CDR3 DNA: TGTGCCAGCAGCGTAGACGGGCCCCAGGTCTTC
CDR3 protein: CASSVDGPQVF

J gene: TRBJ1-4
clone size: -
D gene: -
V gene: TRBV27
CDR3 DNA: TGTGCCAGCAGTTTAAAGGCAGGGGCCGAAAAACTGTTTTTT
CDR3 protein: CASSLKAGAEKLFF

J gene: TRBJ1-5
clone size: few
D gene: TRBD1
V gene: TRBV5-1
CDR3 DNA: TGCGCCAGCAGCTTGTGGACAGGGGATCAGCCCCAGCATTTT
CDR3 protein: CASSLWTGDQPQHF

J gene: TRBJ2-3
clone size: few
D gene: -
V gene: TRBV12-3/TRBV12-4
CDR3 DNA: TGTGCCAGCAGTTTGCGTGGGTGGAAAGATACGCAGTATTTT
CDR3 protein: CASSLRGWKDTQYF

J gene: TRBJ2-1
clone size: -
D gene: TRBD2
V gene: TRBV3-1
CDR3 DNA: TGTGCCAGCAGCCAACATCGGCTAGCGGGGGTCTACAATGAGCAGTTCTTC
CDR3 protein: CASSQHRLAGVYNEQFF

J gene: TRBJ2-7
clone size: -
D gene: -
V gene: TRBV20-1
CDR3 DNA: TGCAGTGCTAGAGATCGCCAGGAAAGGTACGAGCAGTACTTC
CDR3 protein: CSARDRQERYEQYF

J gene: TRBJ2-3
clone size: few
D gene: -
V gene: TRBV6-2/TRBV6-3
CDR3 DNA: TGTGCCAGCAGCTCTGGGCTTTATACGCAGTATTTT
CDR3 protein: CASSSGLYTQYF

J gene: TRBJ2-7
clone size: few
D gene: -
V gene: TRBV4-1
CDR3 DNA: TGCGCCAGCAGCTTTACTGTCGACTACGAGCAGTACTTC
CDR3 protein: CASSFTVDYEQYF

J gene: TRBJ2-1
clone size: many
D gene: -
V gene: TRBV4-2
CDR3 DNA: TGTGCCAGCAGCCAAGATTCTAGCCCGGGTGAGCAGTTCTTC
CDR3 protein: CASSQDSSPGEQFF

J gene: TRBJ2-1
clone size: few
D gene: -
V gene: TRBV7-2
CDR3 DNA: TGTGCCAGCATCCCCGGCTCTAGCTCCTACAATGAGCAGTTCTTC
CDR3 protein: CASIPGSSSYNEQFF

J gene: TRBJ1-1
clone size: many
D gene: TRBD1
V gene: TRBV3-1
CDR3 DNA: TGTGCCAGCAGCCCCCTGACAGGGATGGCCACTGAAGCTTTCTTT
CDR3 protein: CASSPLTGMATEAFF

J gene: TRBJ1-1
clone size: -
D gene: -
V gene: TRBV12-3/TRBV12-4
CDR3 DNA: TGTGCCAGCTACAGCTTTCCGAACACTGAAGCTTTCTTT
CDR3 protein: CASYSFPNTEAFF

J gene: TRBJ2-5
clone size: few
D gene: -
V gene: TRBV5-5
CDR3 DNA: TGTGCCAGCAGCTCGACAGGTCACCAAGAGACCCAGTACTTC
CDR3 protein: CASSSTGHQETQYF

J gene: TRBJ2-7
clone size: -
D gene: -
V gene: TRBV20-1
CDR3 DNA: TGCAGTGCCACGGAGGACACGGGGTGGGAGCAGTACTTC
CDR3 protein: CSATEDTGWEQYF

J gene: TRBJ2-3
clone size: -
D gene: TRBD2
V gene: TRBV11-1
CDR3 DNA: TGTGCCAGCAGCCCTCTAGCGGGAGGGCCGTGGGTGGGCACAGATACGCAGTATTTT
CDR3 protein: CASSPLAGGPWVGTDTQYF

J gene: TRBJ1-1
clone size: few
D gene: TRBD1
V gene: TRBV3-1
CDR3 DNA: TGTGCCAGCAGCCAAGATCAGGGGGCTATGACTGAAGCTTTCTTT
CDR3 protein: CASSQDQGAMTEAFF

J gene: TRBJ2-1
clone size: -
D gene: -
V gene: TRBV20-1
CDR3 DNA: TGCAGTGCTCACAGGGTTAATTTCTACAATGAGCAGTTCTTC
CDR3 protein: CSAHRVNFYNEQFF

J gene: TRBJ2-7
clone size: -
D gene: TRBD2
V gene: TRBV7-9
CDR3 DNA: TGTGCCAGCAGCCCCAGGTCTAGCGGGAGTCTCGAGCAGTACTTC
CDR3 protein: CASSPRSSGSLEQYF

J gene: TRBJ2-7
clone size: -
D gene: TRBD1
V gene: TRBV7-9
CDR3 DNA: TGTGCCAGCAGCAAAGAGGCAGGGGGCTACGAGCAGTACTTC
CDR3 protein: CASSKEAGGYEQYF

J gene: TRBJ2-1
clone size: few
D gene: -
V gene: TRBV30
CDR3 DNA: TGTGCCTGGAGTGGGTTAATCAATGAGCAGTTCTTC
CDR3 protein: CAWSGLINEQFF

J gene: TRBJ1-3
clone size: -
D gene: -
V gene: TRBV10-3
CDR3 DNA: TGTGCCATCAGTGACAGGTTACTCTCTGGAAACACCATATATTTT
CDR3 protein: CAISDRLLSGNTIYF

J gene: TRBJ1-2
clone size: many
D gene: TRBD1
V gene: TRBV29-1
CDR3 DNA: TGCAGCGTGGGGACAGACTCCTATGGCTACACCTTC
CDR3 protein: CSVGTDSYGYTF

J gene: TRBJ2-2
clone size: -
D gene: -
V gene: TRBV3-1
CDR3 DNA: TGTGCCAGCAGCCAAGATAGGACTAACACGACTTCTACCGGGGAGCTGTTTTTT
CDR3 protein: CASSQDRTNTTSTGELFF

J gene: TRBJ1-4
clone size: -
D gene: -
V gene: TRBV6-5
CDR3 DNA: TGTGCCAGCAGTCCCAGGTTTGGTGAAAAACTGTTTTTT
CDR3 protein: CASSPRFGEKLFF

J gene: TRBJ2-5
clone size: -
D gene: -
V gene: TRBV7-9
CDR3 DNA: TGTGCCAGCAGCTTAACGCCGGAGACCCAGTACTTC
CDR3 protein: CASSLTPETQYF

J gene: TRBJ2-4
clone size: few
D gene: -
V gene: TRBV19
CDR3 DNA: TGTGCCAGTAGCCACAGAATAGGGGACGACATTCAGTACTTC
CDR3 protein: CASSHRIGDDIQYF

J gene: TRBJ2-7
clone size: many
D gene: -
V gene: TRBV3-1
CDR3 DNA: TGTGCCAGCAGCCGGGACACTTACGAGCAGTACTTC
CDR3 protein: CASSRDTYEQYF

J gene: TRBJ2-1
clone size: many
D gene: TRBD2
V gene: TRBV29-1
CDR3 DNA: TGCAGCGATGGTCTAGCGGTTGACAATGAGCAGTTCTTC
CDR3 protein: CSDGLAVDNEQFF

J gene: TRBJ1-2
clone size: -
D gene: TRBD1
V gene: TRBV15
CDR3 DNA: TGTGCCACCAGCCCTACGGGGGGGACAGGGTGGCCATTTAACTATGGCTACACCTTC
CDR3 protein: CATSPTGGTGWPFNYGYTF

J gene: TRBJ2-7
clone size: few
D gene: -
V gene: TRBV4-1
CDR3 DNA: TGCGCCAGCAGCCTAAGGGGGACGCTCAAAGGGGAGCAGTACTTC
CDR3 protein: CASSLRGTLKGEQYF

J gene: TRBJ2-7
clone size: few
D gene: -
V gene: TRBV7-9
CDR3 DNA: TGTGCCAGCAGCGGGGTCCTTAGCTCCTACGAGCAGTACTTC
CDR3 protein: CASSGVLSSYEQYF

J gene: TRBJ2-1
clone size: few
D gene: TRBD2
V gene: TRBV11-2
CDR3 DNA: TGTGCCAGCAGCGGCCTAGCGGGAGGACTCAATGAGCAGTTCTTC
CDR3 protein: CASSGLAGGLNEQFF

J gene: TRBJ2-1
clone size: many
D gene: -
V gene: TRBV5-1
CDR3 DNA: TGCGCCAGCAGCTTGGTACGGGGGATTCACAATGAGCAGTTCTTC
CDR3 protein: CASSLVRGIHNEQFF